Shown below are 28 T cell receptor beta chains from a single sample sequenced in a study of CD8 T cells in Susac syndrome. About 0.5 to 1 ug RNA was reverse transcribed with random hexamers. TCRdb itself ran the immunoSEQ multiplex PCR reads through MiXCR, one entry per CDR3 protein. This table holds fewer than 150,000 distinct CDR3 sequences, roughly 89% found once. Sequenced material: CD8+ T cells from PBMCs. Every receptor here comes from a human donor with multiple sclerosis.

The V and J genes are TRBV11-2 and TRBJ1-5; TRBD1 matches 7 bases. The V and J ends lost 4 bases and 5 bases, in that order; junction bases with no gene match: 5. CDR3 length equals 14 residues. Germline V gene lookup returns CDR1 SGHAT and CDR2 FQNNGV. CDR3 region: CASSSQGSYQPQHF. CDR3 in DNA: TGTGCCAGCAGCTCACAGGGGTCTTATCAGCCCCAGCATTTT.

The chain is built from TRBV15 and TRBJ2-7, with TRBD1 matching 11 bases. The V gene's germline CDR1 is LNHNV and CDR2 YYDKDF (reference sequence). The CDR3 is 15 residues long. Trimming at V came to 3 bases and at J to 1 base, leaving 2 bases not matched to a gene. The CDR3 reads CATSRGQGVSYEQYF. For the CDR3, the DNA is TGTGCCACCAGCAGGGGACAGGGGGTGTCCTACGAGCAGTACTTC.

This clonotype was observed a handful of times. The CDR3 region is CASSQENEAFF. The DNA of the CDR3 is TGCGCCAGCAGCCAGGAAAACGAAGCTTTCTTT. The rearrangement links TRBV4-1 to TRBJ1-1; D unresolved. This CDR3 comprises 11 residues. Germline loops: CDR1 MGHRA, CDR2 YSYEKL. With 3 bases removed from V and 8 bases from J, the gap between germline ends came to 7 bases.

The chain links TRBV29-1 to TRBJ2-7; 9 bases agree with TRBD2. After removal of 0 bases from V and 3 bases from J, the junction contained 6 bases not matched to a gene. The CDR3 is 15 amino acids. Germline loops: CDR1 SQVTM, CDR2 ANQGSEA. The CDR3 loop reads CSVEDLTSGNYEQYF. The CDR3 DNA sequence: TGCAGCGTTGAAGATTTGACTAGCGGAAACTACGAGCAGTACTTC.

This clonotype has a single count. This chain links TRBV5-8 with TRBJ2-1; 8 bases are shared with TRBD2. CDR1 and CDR2 from the germline V gene are SGHTS and YDEGEE. Losses at the gene ends were 1 base for V and 7 bases for J; bases not matched to a gene: 7. This CDR3 has 15 amino acids. In nucleotides, the CDR3 is TGTGCCAGCAGCTTGAGTGTCTCTAGCGGGAATGAGCAGTTCTTC. Its protein is CASSLSVSSGNEQFF.

V usage is TRBV29-1 and J usage is TRBJ2-1; 7 nucleotides line up with TRBD2. J lost 11 bases, V lost 4 bases, and 11 bases had no gene match. The length of the CDR3 is 13 residues. Germline V gene data show CDR1 as SQVTM and CDR2 as ANQGSEA. CDR3 bases: TGCAGCGTTGCAAATGGGGGGACTACACAGCAGTTCTTC. This encodes CSVANGGTTQQFF.

The CDR3 region is CASSFGSSGANVLTF. The DNA of the CDR3 is TGTGCCAGCAGTTTCGGGAGCTCTGGGGCCAACGTCCTGACTTTC. This sequence joins TRBV27 and TRBJ2-6; a possible D gene is TRBD2 (6 bases). CDR3 length: 15 residues. CDR1 MNHEY and CDR2 SMNVEV come from the germline V gene (reference sequence). V lost 3 bases and J lost 0, with 6 bases in between. The full variable domain, with the rest looked up from reference TRBV27 and TRBJ2-6, is EAQVTQNPRYLITVTGKKLTVTCSQNMNHEYMSWYRQDPGLGLRQIYYSMNVEVTDKGDVPEGYKVSRKEKRNFPLILESPSPNQTSLYFCASSFGSSGANVLTFGAGSRLTVL.

The J gene is TRBJ2-1, the V gene TRBV20-1, with a possible D match to TRBD2 (6 bases). Germline CDR1 and CDR2: DFQATT and SNEGSKA (reference sequence). The CDR3 totals 15 residues. V was pared by 2 bases and J by 5 bases, with 16 bases between. Written as DNA, the CDR3 is TGCAGTGCTAGACCAAGCGGGCGGAGGAACAATGAGCAGTTCTTC. Its translation: CSARPSGRRNNEQFF.

The rearrangement uses TRBV7-2 and TRBJ2-5, with 8 bases identical to TRBD1. CDR1 and CDR2 (germline): SGHTA, FQGNSA. V shed 5 bases and J 7 bases; nucleotides not matched to a gene: 12. The CDR3 runs to 15 residues. CDR3 region: CASSHPPGQETTQYF. CDR3 bases: TGTGCCAGCAGCCACCCTCCGGGACAGGAAACGACCCAGTACTTC.

This rearrangement joins TRBV7-9 to TRBJ1-1; 7 nucleotides align to TRBD1. The CDR3 spans 16 residues. After removal of 2 bases from V and 4 bases from J, the junction contained 10 bases not matched to a gene. Germline CDR1 and CDR2: SEHNR and FQNEAQ (reference sequence). The CDR3 region has the DNA TGTGCCAGCAGCTTAAGGCAGGACAGGCCGGGCACTGAAGCTTTCTTT. Residues: CASSLRQDRPGTEAFF.

The V call is TRBV25-1, the J call TRBJ2-2; tentative D call: TRBD2 (6 bases). The CDR3 contains 14 residues. Germline values: CDR1 MGHDK, CDR2 SYGVNS. With 7 bases removed from V and 7 bases from J, the gap between germline ends came to 16 bases. The DNA for the CDR3 is TGTGCCAGCACCGGCACGGGAGAAGGCGGGGAGCTGTTTTTT. This codes for CASTGTGEGGELFF.

The rearrangement joins TRBV4-1 to TRBJ2-4; 7 bases align to TRBD1. The CDR3 runs 13 residues. Germline CDR1 MGHRA, CDR2 YSYEKL. Germline trimming cut 3 bases from V and 8 bases from J; bases unmatched to any gene: 4. The CDR3 nucleotides read TGCGCCAGCAGCCACCCCGGACAGGACATTCAGTACTTC. Translating gives CASSHPGQDIQYF.

The chain combines TRBV7-9 with TRBJ1-3; D is possibly TRBD1 (6 bases). Germline V CDR1 and CDR2: SEHNR, FQNEAQ (reference sequence). The CDR3 runs 17 residues. Trimming stripped 3 bases from V and 0 bases from J, with 15 bases between. CDR3 in DNA: TGTGCCAGCAGCTTTGGGCGGGGGCCGTCCTCTGGAAACACCATATATTTT. Its protein product is CASSFGRGPSSGNTIYF.

The chain combines TRBV27 with TRBJ2-1, with D unresolved. This CDR3 spans 14 amino acids. The germline gives CDR1 MNHEY, CDR2 SMNVEV (reference sequence). V lost 8 bases and J lost 0, with 11 bases in between. The CDR3 spells CASGPVTSYNEQFF. The CDR3 DNA sequence: TGTGCCAGCGGACCCGTCACCTCCTACAATGAGCAGTTCTTC.

V and J are TRBV12-3 or TRBV12-4 and TRBJ1-5; TRBD1 is a possible D gene (5 bases). The germline V and J ends were trimmed by 5 bases and 2 bases, with 13 bases remaining between them. This CDR3 is built from 15 residues. CDR3: CASSQGVGGNQPQHF. The CDR3 DNA reads as TGTGCCAGCAGTCAAGGGGTGGGAGGCAATCAGCCCCAGCATTTT.

The chain combines TRBV27 with TRBJ2-7, with a weak D call TRBD1 (6 bases). Trimming removed 6 bases at V and 7 bases at J, with 22 bases between. This CDR3 has 15 amino acids. From germline, CDR1 is MNHEY and CDR2 SMNVEV (reference sequence). This CDR3 reads CASRRSPDSGFEQYF. CDR3 bases: TGTGCCAGCAGGCGCTCGCCGGACAGTGGGTTTGAGCAGTACTTC.

The chain employs TRBV3-1 and TRBJ2-7, with 11 bases lining up with TRBD2. The CDR3 runs to 16 residues. The V and J ends lost 0 bases and 2 bases, in that order; junction bases with no gene match: 3. Germline CDR1 LGHDT, CDR2 YNNKEL (reference sequence). In nucleotides, the CDR3 is TGTGCCAGCAGCCAAGAAGAACTAGCGGGAGCCTACGAGCAGTACTTC. The encoded protein is CASSQEELAGAYEQYF.

V is TRBV9 and J is TRBJ1-1; 8 bases line up with TRBD1. The CDR3 contains 15 residues. V shed 4 bases, J shed 1 base, and the junction held 6 bases outside the gene matches. The germline V gene has CDR1 SGDLS and CDR2 YYNGEE. CDR3 amino acids: CASSFRDRPNTEAFF. The CDR3 nucleotides read TGTGCCAGCAGCTTTCGGGACAGGCCGAACACTGAAGCTTTCTTT.

The chain combines TRBV13 with TRBJ2-1, with TRBD2 matching 8 bases. Germline CDR1 and CDR2: PRHDT and FYEKMQ (reference sequence). Unmatched junction bases numbered 2, after V lost 5 bases and J lost 5 bases. The CDR3 is made up of 13 amino acids. This CDR3 is CASSPGGHNEQFF. CDR3 DNA sequence: TGTGCCAGCAGCCCGGGGGGGCACAATGAGCAGTTCTTC.

The chain carries TRBV29-1 and TRBJ1-2, with D maybe TRBD1 (5 bases). Trimming removed 8 bases from V and 8 bases from J, with 18 bases in between. CDR3 length: 12 residues. The germline V gene encodes CDR1 SQVTM and CDR2 ANQGSEA. The CDR3 DNA reads as TGCAGCACCCCGGGGGGGGATGGAGGCTACACCTTC. It specifies CSTPGGDGGYTF.

V gene TRBV7-9 combines with J gene TRBJ1-5; TRBD1 might be the D (6 bases). This CDR3 spans 16 amino acids. The V and J ends lost 5 bases and 0 bases respectively, with 14 bases between them. The germline V gene encodes CDR1 SEHNR and CDR2 FQNEAQ (reference sequence). CDR3 nucleotides: TGTGCCAGCAGCCCTTCAGGGGAATATAGCAATCAGCCCCAGCATTTT. It encodes CASSPSGEYSNQPQHF. The variable domain in full, completed from reference TRBV7-9 and TRBJ1-5, reads DTGVSQNPRHKITKRGQNVTFRCDPISEHNRLYWYRQTLGQGPEFLTYFQNEAQLEKSRLLSDRFSAERPKGSFSTLEIQRTEQGDSAMYLCASSPSGEYSNQPQHFGDGTRLSIL.

This clonotype occurred once. CDR3 protein: CASSSPKISGANVLTF. Here the CDR3 DNA reads TGTGCCAGCAGTTCACCTAAGATCTCTGGGGCCAACGTCCTGACTTTC. The chain is built from TRBV27 and TRBJ2-6; D is unresolved. Trimming left V 4 bases short and J 0 bases short, with 10 bases between. Per germline, CDR1 MNHEY and CDR2 SMNVEV (reference sequence). The CDR3 is made up of 16 amino acids.

The J gene is TRBJ1-5, the V gene TRBV27, with TRBD1 as a possible D gene (5 bases). Germline V gene lookup returns CDR1 MNHEY and CDR2 SMNVEV (reference sequence). V dropped 10 bases and J dropped 1 base, with 11 bases sitting between them. CDR3 size: 13 residues. CDR3 region: CATARGSNQPQHF. DNA of the CDR3: TGTGCCACGGCCCGGGGGAGCAATCAGCCCCAGCATTTT.

CDR3 protein: CASSETGYNEQFF. CDR3 sequence (DNA): TGCGCCAGCAGTGAAACAGGGTATAATGAGCAGTTCTTC. The chain couples TRBV10-1 to TRBJ2-1, with D perhaps TRBD1 (6 bases). This CDR3 spans 13 amino acids. Germline V gene sequence: CDR1 WNHNN, CDR2 SYGVQD (reference sequence). V lost 3 bases and J lost 7, with 10 bases in between.

The CDR3 DNA reads TGTGCCAGCAGGCAAAGGGACCATCAGCCCCAGCATTTT. Protein: CASRQRDHQPQHF. This chain connects TRBV6-2 or TRBV6-3 to TRBJ1-5; maybe TRBD1 (5 bases). The CDR3 contains 13 residues. The germline V and J ends were trimmed by 6 bases and 5 bases, with 11 bases remaining between them. Germline V gives CDR1 MNHEY, CDR2 SVGEGT.

This chain joins TRBV19 and TRBJ1-2, with TRBD1 matching 8 bases. V was clipped by 5 bases and J by 5 bases; unmatched bases: 10. Germline V lookup: CDR1 LNHDA, CDR2 SQIVND (reference sequence). This CDR3 is 15 amino acids long. The CDR3 here is CASSASGTGVYGYTF. CDR3 DNA: TGTGCCAGTAGTGCTTCCGGGACAGGAGTTTATGGCTACACCTTC.

The chain has TRBV2 and TRBJ2-4; 11 nucleotides line up with TRBD2. The CDR3 is 19 residues long. CDR1 and CDR2 from the germline V gene are SNHLY and FYNNEI. Losses at the gene ends were 3 bases for V and 0 bases for J; bases not matched to a gene: 10. The CDR3 sequence: CASSDPVGLAELAKNIQYF. CDR3 coding DNA: TGTGCCAGCAGTGACCCCGTGGGACTAGCGGAGCTAGCCAAAAACATTCAGTACTTC.

This clonotype was counted only a few times. This chain joins TRBV27 and TRBJ2-7, with a possible D match to TRBD2 (5 bases). Germline V gene lookup returns CDR1 MNHEY and CDR2 SMNVEV (reference sequence). This CDR3 region has 14 residues. V lost 10 bases and J lost 1, with 17 bases in between. The CDR3 loop is CATSLKGGSYEQYF. The CDR3 coding sequence is TGTGCCACCAGCCTGAAAGGAGGATCCTACGAGCAGTACTTC.